This entry lists 18 T cell receptor beta chains sequenced from one sample in a study of T cell clonality in common variable immunodeficiency. Produced via immunoSEQ multiplex PCR; TCRdb's table is partial and in-frame only. The profile covers under 45,000 clones, none occurring a single time. Sequenced input: peripheral blood mononuclear cells. These receptors originate from a person aged 18-69 years in good health.

Ten or more counts support this clone. The sequenced part of the CDR3 DNA is TGCGCCAGCAGTGAGTCAGGGACTAGCTCGGGGGGAGAGACC. Its translation is CASSESGTSSGGET. The whole CDR3 sequence reads CASSESGTSSGGETQYF. The rearrangement links TRBV10-1 to TRBJ2-5; 9 bases align to TRBD2. With the read ending 3 residues before the CDR3 end, the germline J gene is used to fill in that end. CDR3 length: 17 residues. The germline gives CDR1 WNHNN, CDR2 SYGVQD (reference sequence). V lost 0 bases and J lost 4; bases outside the gene matches: 9.

This clone was detected a few times. A read error may account for a junction end that differs from germline. The observed sequence ends 3 residues before the CDR3 terminus, with the missing tail filled in from the germline J gene. J is TRBJ2-3 and V is TRBV7-9, with TRBD1 as a possible D gene (6 bases). The CDR3 extends over 15 amino acids. Germline values: CDR1 SEHNR, CDR2 FQNEAQ (reference sequence). Here the CDR3 reads CPSSRRGPSTDTQYF. The sequenced part of the CDR3 DNA is TGTCCCAGCAGCCGCAGGGGCCCCTCCACAGATACG.

As to this clone: Read data end 3 residues before the CDR3 end; the end is taken from the germline J gene. The chain couples TRBV19 to TRBJ1-4; D possibly corresponds to TRBD1 (5 bases). The length of the CDR3 is 13 residues. CDR1 and CDR2 from the germline V gene are LNHDA and SQIVND (reference sequence). CDR3 loop: CASSTQGANVLFF. The CDR3 DNA, read in part, is TGTGCCAGTAGTACCCAGGGAGCCAACGTA.

The sample holds many counts of this clone. The CDR3 end is not reached by the read, which stops 3 residues before it; the germline J gene fills it in. The genes are TRBV19 and TRBJ1-2, with D perhaps TRBD1 (5 bases). V was pared by 6 bases and J by 4 bases, with 18 bases between. In germline, CDR1 is LNHDA, CDR2 SQIVND (reference sequence). The CDR3 extends over 15 amino acids. The CDR3 bases that were read are TGTGCCAGTAGAGCGAGAGGGGACTTTTCCTATGGC. The encoded protein is CASRARGDFSYG. The entire CDR3 protein is CASRARGDFSYGYTF.

This clone was recorded a few times. One base away lies a much larger clone, so this may be a sequencing read error. This CDR3 is CSVGRATFTGANVLFF. The sequenced part of the CDR3 DNA is TGCAGCGTTGGGAGGGCTACCTTTACTGGGGCCAACGTA. The chain combines TRBV29-1 with TRBJ1-4; D might be TRBD1 (5 bases). From the germline J gene comes the end of the CDR3, since the read stops 3 residues before it. The CDR3 is 16 residues long. Per germline, CDR1 SQVTM and CDR2 ANQGSEA.

In its sample, this clone was seen many times. The observed sequence ends 3 residues before the CDR3 terminus, with the missing tail filled in from the germline J gene. V is TRBV13 and J is TRBJ1-4; 9 bases fit TRBD1. Germline V gene lookup returns CDR1 PRHDT and CDR2 FYEKMQ (reference sequence). The CDR3 is 14 amino acids. V gave up 5 bases and J gave up 6 bases; unmatched junction bases: 4. The CDR3 is CASSRRTGDEKLFF. The sequenced CDR3 bases are TGTGCCAGCAGCAGACGGACAGGGGATGAAAAA.

This clone was counted at least ten times. The CDR3 is cut off 3 residues early in the read; its end comes from the germline J gene. The genes are TRBV18 and TRBJ2-7, with a possible D match to TRBD2 (5 bases). The length of the CDR3 is 16 residues. Trimming cost V 2 bases and J 3 bases, with 17 bases left between them. Germline CDR1 KGHSH, CDR2 LQKENI. CDR3 loop: CASSPGVWRVDYEQYF. The covered CDR3 bases are TGTGCCAGCTCACCAGGGGTCTGGCGGGTGGACTACGAG.

As concerns this clone: The read terminates 3 residues before the CDR3 end, so the remaining end is supplied by the germline J gene. The chain couples TRBV5-1 to TRBJ1-2; D uncertain. The CDR3 is 20 amino acids. Germline V gene lookup returns CDR1 SGHRS and CDR2 YFSETQ. CDR3 protein: CASSLADASGSPLTKNIYTF. CDR3 DNA (partial): TGCGCCAGCAGCTTGGCCGATGCTAGCGGGAGCCCCCTAACCAAAAACATC.

This clone was counted ten times or more. The read terminates 3 residues ahead of where the CDR3 ends, so the germline J gene completes it. This chain uses TRBV19 with TRBJ2-7; D is unresolved. This CDR3 contains 14 residues. V lost 1 base to trimming and J lost 2 bases, with 9 bases between them. The germline V gene encodes CDR1 LNHDA and CDR2 SQIVND (reference sequence). The sequenced part of the CDR3 DNA is TGTGCCAGTAGTATAGGTGACACTCCCTACGAG. Amino acid sequence: CASSIGDTPYE. The full CDR3 is CASSIGDTPYEQYF.

Worth noting for this clone: The read comes to an end 3 residues before the CDR3 does, leaving the germline J gene to fill in the end. This sequence joins TRBV2 and TRBJ2-2; possibly TRBD1 for D (6 bases). The V end was cut by 4 bases, the J end by 5 bases, with 11 bases between. CDR1 is SNHLY, CDR2 FYNNEI, per germline. This CDR3 comprises 14 residues. CDR3 residues: CASSAGDGTGELFF. Partial CDR3 DNA: TGTGCCAGCAGTGCAGGGGACGGTACCGGGGAG.

This clone was recorded at least ten times. The CDR3 goes on 3 residues after the read ends, and that part is filled in from the germline J gene. The rearrangement joins TRBV4-1 to TRBJ2-7, with 9 positions matching TRBD2. The trim removed 6 bases at V and 0 bases at J, leaving 6 bases unmatched. This CDR3 spans 15 amino acids. CDR1 and CDR2 (germline): MGHRA, YSYEKL. This chain's CDR3 is CASSKLAGLSYEQYF. The sequenced CDR3 bases are TGCGCCAGCAGTAAACTAGCGGGCCTCTCCTACGAG.

This clone was counted between two and nine times. The read falls 3 residues short of the CDR3 end, and the missing part is taken from the germline J gene. The V and J genes are TRBV19 and TRBJ1-2; TRBD1 might be the D (6 bases). Germline CDR1 and CDR2: LNHDA and SQIVND (reference sequence). The CDR3 totals 16 residues. CDR3 bases read: TGTGCCAGTAGACCCCCGGGACACAAGGACACCTACGAC. Translation: CASRPPGHKDTYD. The full CDR3 sequence reads CASRPPGHKDTYDYTF.

A note on this clone: With the read ending 3 residues before the CDR3 end, the germline J gene is used to fill in that end. The chain uses TRBV7-9 and TRBJ2-1; 13 bases are a match to TRBD2. Germline V gene lookup returns CDR1 SEHNR and CDR2 FQNEAQ (reference sequence). This CDR3 comprises 15 residues. The ends lost 5 bases at V and 6 bases at J; junction bases unmatched: 4. CDR3 sequence: CASSLWTSGGNEQFF. The covered CDR3 bases are TGTGCCAGCAGCCTCTGGACTAGCGGGGGCAATGAG.

This clone was recorded at least ten times. The read comes to an end 3 residues before the CDR3 does, leaving the germline J gene to fill in the end. The chain is built from TRBV30 and TRBJ1-1, with D possibly matching TRBD1 (6 bases). CDR1 and CDR2 from the germline V gene are GTSNPN and SVGIG (reference sequence). The CDR3 has 12 amino acids. CDR3 DNA, as far as it was read: TGTGCCTGGAGTAATGTAGGGGGATCA. This encodes CAWSNVGGS. The whole CDR3 protein reads CAWSNVGGSAFF.

This clone was counted a few times. A read error is possible here, since a much larger clone lies one base away. The sequenced part of the CDR3 DNA is TGTGCCAGTACTATAGATCTACTAGCGGGGGTCACAGATACG. Translation gives CASTIDLLAGVTDT. The full CDR3 is CASTIDLLAGVTDTQYF. The chain recombines TRBV19 with TRBJ2-3; 11 bases map to TRBD2. Read data end 3 residues before the CDR3 end; the end is taken from the germline J gene. CDR3 length equals 17 residues. CDR1 and CDR2 (germline): LNHDA, SQIVND (reference sequence).

This clone was picked up many times. The sequenced fragment ends 3 residues before the CDR3 boundary, so the rest is inferred from the germline J gene. The V call is TRBV5-4, the J call TRBJ1-2; TRBD1 aligns across 11 bases. Germline V gene lookup returns CDR1 SGHNT and CDR2 YYREEE (reference sequence). CDR3 length equals 14 residues. CDR3 DNA, as far as it was read: TGTGCCAGCAGCTCAGGACAGGGGGCTAGAGGC. It specifies CASSSGQGARG. The whole CDR3 sequence reads CASSSGQGARGYTF.

The sample holds many counts of this clone. The read ends 3 residues before the CDR3 terminus; that terminus is restored from the germline J gene. V and J are TRBV30 and TRBJ2-3; TRBD1 matches at 8 bases. V lost 0 bases to trimming and J lost 0 bases; unmatched junction nucleotides: 2. The CDR3 is made up of 15 amino acids. CDR1 and CDR2 from the germline V gene are GTSNPN and SVGIG (reference sequence). The CDR3 is CAWSVQGASTDTQYF. CDR3 bases read: TGTGCCTGGAGTGTCCAGGGGGCCAGCACAGATACG.

This clone appeared many times. The read halts 3 residues ahead of the CDR3 end, with the missing end drawn from the germline J gene. The chain recombines TRBV20-1 with TRBJ2-7; the D call may be TRBD1 or TRBD2 (5 bases each). From germline, CDR1 is DFQATT and CDR2 SNEGSKA (reference sequence). Trimming took 5 bases from V and 5 from J, leaving 19 bases between them. The CDR3 sequence is 14 residues long. The CDR3 bases that were read are TGCAGTGCTGAGGGGCCGAGAGGGCCGCACGAG. Translated: CSAEGPRGPHE. The complete CDR3 reads CSAEGPRGPHEQYF.